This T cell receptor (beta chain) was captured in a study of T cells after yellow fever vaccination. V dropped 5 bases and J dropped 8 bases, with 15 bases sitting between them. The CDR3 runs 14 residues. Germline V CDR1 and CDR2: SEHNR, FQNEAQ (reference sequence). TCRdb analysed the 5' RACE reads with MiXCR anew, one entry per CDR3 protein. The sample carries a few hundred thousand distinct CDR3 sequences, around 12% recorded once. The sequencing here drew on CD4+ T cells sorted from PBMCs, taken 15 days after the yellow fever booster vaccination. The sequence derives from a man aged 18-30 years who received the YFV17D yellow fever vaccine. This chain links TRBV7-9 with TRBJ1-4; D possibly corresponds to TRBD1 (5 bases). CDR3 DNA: TGTGCCAGCAGCCCCTGGGGCGGTGAGGAAAAACTGTTTTTT. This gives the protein CASSPWGGEEKLFF.